This T cell receptor beta chain was sequenced for a study of response to subunit inactivated influenza vaccine. TCRdb analysed the RT-PCR reads with MiXCR anew, one entry per CDR3 protein. The data hold about 570,000 distinct CDR3 sequences, with roughly 10% observed a single time. The sequence derives from a man in his fifties or sixties who received an inactivated influenza vaccine. The sequencing here drew on PBMCs from blood, taken on the day of vaccination.

CDR3 bases: TGTGCCAGCAGCCAAGCAGCGGGGGGGCACTACGAGCAGTACTTC. It is translated as CASSQAAGGHYEQYF. This chain connects TRBV3-1 to TRBJ2-7; the match to TRBD2 covers 10 bases. The CDR3 has 15 amino acids. With 1 base clipped from V and 3 bases from J, the junction kept 3 bases outside the gene matches. Germline CDR1 LGHDT, CDR2 YNNKEL (reference sequence).